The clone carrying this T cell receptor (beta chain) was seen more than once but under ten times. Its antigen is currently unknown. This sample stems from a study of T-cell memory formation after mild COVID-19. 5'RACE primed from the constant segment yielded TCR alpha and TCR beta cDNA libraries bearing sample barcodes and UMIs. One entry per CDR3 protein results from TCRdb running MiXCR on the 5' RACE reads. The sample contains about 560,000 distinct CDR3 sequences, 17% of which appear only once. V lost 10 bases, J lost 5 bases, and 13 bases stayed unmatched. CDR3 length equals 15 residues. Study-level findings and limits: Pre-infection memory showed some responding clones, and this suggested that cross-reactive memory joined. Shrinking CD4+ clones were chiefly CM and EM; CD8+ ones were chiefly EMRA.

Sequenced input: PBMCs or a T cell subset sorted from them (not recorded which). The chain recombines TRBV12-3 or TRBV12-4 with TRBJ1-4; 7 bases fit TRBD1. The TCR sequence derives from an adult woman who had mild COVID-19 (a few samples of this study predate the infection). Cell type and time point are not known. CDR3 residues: CATAIRGQLNEKLFF. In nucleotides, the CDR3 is TGTGCCACCGCGATTAGGGGACAGCTAAATGAAAAACTGTTTTTT.